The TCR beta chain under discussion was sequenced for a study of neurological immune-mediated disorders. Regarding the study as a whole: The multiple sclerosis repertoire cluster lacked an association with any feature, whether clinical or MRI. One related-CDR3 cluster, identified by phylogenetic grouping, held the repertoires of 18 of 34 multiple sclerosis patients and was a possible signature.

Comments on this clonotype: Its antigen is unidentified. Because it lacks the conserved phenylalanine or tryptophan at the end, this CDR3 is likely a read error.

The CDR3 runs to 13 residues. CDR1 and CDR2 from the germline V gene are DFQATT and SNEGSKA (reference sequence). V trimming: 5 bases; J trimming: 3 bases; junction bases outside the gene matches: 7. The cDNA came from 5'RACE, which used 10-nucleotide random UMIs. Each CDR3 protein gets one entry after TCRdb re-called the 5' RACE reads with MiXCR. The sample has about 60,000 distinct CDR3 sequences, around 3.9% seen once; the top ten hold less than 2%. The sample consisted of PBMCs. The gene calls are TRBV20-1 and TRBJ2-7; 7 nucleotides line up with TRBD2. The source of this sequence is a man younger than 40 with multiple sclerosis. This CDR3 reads CSAFGLVGYEQYN. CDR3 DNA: TGCAGTGCTTTTGGACTAGTAGGCTACGAGCAGTACAAC.